This TCR beta chain appears in the sequencing data of a study of T cells in Graves' hyperthyroidism and ophthalmopathy. The PBMCs were sourced from fresh peripheral blood (about 10 ml). Using RNA transcripts as the source, TCR beta CDR3 regions were amplified. HTBI primers were the set used in a first-round RT-PCR of the TCR CDR3. In TCRdb, the multiplex PCR reads were re-called with MiXCR into one record per CDR3 protein. The sample shows approximately 410,000 distinct CDR3 sequences, over 12% of them seen only once. CDR1 is LNHDA, CDR2 SQIVND, per germline (reference sequence). The V gene end was trimmed by 5 bases and the J gene end by 2 bases; junction bases not matched to a gene: 14. The CDR3 consists of 18 residues.

The sample comprised blood. The chain employs TRBV19 and TRBJ1-2; TRBD1 agrees at 10 bases. The receptor's source is a man aged 18 to 30 with Graves' ophthalmopathy. Here the CDR3 DNA reads TGTGCCAGTAGTGCATTTGGGACAGGGGCCTTCCCAAACTATGGCTACACCTTC. It encodes CASSAFGTGAFPNYGYTF.